This TCR beta chain was recovered during a study of blood T cells in healthy people across ages. Study-wide results and caveats: Long-lived and aged donors differed, with more naive CD4+ cells and higher diversity in the long-lived.

Combining a sample-barcoded 5' primer with a J-beta primer mix, a second PCR ran for roughly 6 to 12 cycles. Every molecule of cDNA carried a tag from a template-switch adaptor with 12 random nucleotides. The yield of each sample was at least 2.5 million CDR3-containing paired-end reads. In TCRdb, the 5' RACE reads were re-called with MiXCR into one record per CDR3 protein. The sample consists of some 1.6 million distinct CDR3 sequences, approximately 32% of them appearing once. In terms of origin and age, donors were healthy Caucasian individuals from Russia aged roughly 6 to 100. The junction had 17 bases not matched to a gene; V was cut back by 6 bases and J by 4 bases. Germline CDR1 MDHEN, CDR2 SYDVKM. This CDR3 has 18 residues. Details on this clonotype: The antigen remains undetermined.

The TCR sequence derives from a woman younger than 45 in good health. Sequencing was carried out using blood. The chain recombines TRBV28 with TRBJ1-2, with 10 bases identical to TRBD1. The CDR3 DNA sequence: TGTGCCAGCAGACAAAACCGGGACAGGGGTAACATCGGCTATGGCTACACCTTC. It encodes CASRQNRDRGNIGYGYTF.